The rows below give T cell receptor beta chains drawn from one sample of a study of Ad26.COV2.S vaccination and SARS-CoV-2 variants. The method was immunoSEQ multiplex PCR; TCRdb's version includes in-frame clones alone and lacks a portion of them. The table shows 350,000 to 400,000 clones, with 88% occurring only once. This specimen was peripheral blood, taken in a trial of Ad26.COV2.S vaccine versus placebo. The receptors derive from a person between 18 and 65 years old who received the Ad26.COV2.S COVID-19 vaccine or a placebo. Each CDR3 is given with its conserved first and last residue. A D gene is named only where the DNA matches it firmly. Expanded clones get a size class; other rows say once, few or many, or leave the size out.

j_call | v_call | d_call | clone_size | cdr3_nt | cdr3_aa
TRBJ1-2 | TRBV30 | TRBD1 | . | TGTGCCTGGAGAGGACAGGGTGGTGGCTACACCTTC | CAWRGQGGGYTF
TRBJ2-7 | TRBV6-4 | . | . | TGTGCCAGCAGTGACCCCCAGGGCTACGAGCAGTACTTC | CASSDPQGYEQYF
TRBJ2-5 | TRBV2 | . | . | TGTGCCAGCAGTGCGGGTTATCAAGAGACCCAGTACTTC | CASSAGYQETQYF
TRBJ1-1 | TRBV7-2 | . | . | TGTGCCAGCAGCTTAGCGTCGGGTCTGGGGACTGAAGCTTTCTTT | CASSLASGLGTEAFF
TRBJ2-3 | TRBV4-1 | . | . | TGCGCCAGCAGCCAAGATAACAGAAATACGCAGTATTTT | CASSQDNRNTQYF
TRBJ2-2 | TRBV7-2 | TRBD2 | . | TGTGCCAGCAGCTCCGGGGGGACCGGGGAGCTGTTTTTT | CASSSGGTGELFF
TRBJ2-2 | TRBV19 | TRBD2 | . | TGTGCCAGTAGCGGCGGAAGCGGGGATAACACCGGGGAGCTGTTTTTT | CASSGGSGDNTGELFF
TRBJ1-1 | TRBV20-1 | . | . | TGCAGTGCAGGGGGGGTAACTGAAGCTTTCTTT | CSAGGVTEAFF
TRBJ2-3 | TRBV27 | . | . | TGTGCCAGCAGTTGGTTACAGGGTGGCACAGATACGCAGTATTTT | CASSWLQGGTDTQYF
TRBJ2-1 | TRBV10-2 | . | . | TGCGCCACTGGACTTATAAGCTCCTACAATGAGCAGTTCTTC | CATGLISSYNEQFF
TRBJ2-2 | TRBV15 | . | . | TGTGCCACCAGCAGACTGCAGGGGCCCGGCACCGGGGAGCTGTTTTTT | CATSRLQGPGTGELFF
TRBJ1-5 | TRBV19 | TRBD1 | . | TGTGCCAGTCGGGACAGGGGGCGATGGGACAGCAATCAGCCCCAGCATTTT | CASRDRGRWDSNQPQHF
TRBJ1-4 | TRBV30 | . | . | TGTGCCTGGAGTACAGCCTGGGGAAAGGGAGCTAATGAAAAACTGTTTTTT | CAWSTAWGKGANEKLFF
TRBJ2-7 | TRBV5-1 | . | few | TGCGCCAGCAGGAATGAGGACGAGCAGTACTTC | CASRNEDEQYF
TRBJ1-5 | TRBV12-3/TRBV12-4 | . | . | TGTGCCAGCAGTGGACGGTCCAATCAGCCCCAGCATTTT | CASSGRSNQPQHF
TRBJ1-5 | TRBV6-6 | . | . | TGTGCCAGCAGTTCGCTACTACACGGGAATCAGCCCCAGCATTTT | CASSSLLHGNQPQHF
TRBJ2-2 | TRBV2 | TRBD1 | . | TGTGCCAGTGTCGGCCAGGGGGCGTCCGGGGAGCTGTTTTTT | CASVGQGASGELFF
TRBJ1-3 | TRBV2 | . | . | TGTGCCAGCAGCCCCTTAACGGAGCAGATCTCTGGAAACACCATATATTTT | CASSPLTEQISGNTIYF
TRBJ2-3 | TRBV6-1 | . | . | TGTGCCAGCAGTGAAGCGCGGGGCTGGGCTAGCACAGATACGCAGTATTTT | CASSEARGWASTDTQYF
TRBJ2-6 | TRBV14 | . | . | TGTGCCAGCAGCCTAACTCTCCTCTCTGGGGCCAACGTCCTGACTTTC | CASSLTLLSGANVLTF
TRBJ2-2 | TRBV11-2 | . | . | TGTGCCAGCAGCTTACAGGAGAACACCGGGGAGCTGTTTTTT | CASSLQENTGELFF
TRBJ1-2 | TRBV6-5 | . | . | TGTGCCAGCAGTCGGGACTTAAGGGGCTACACCTTC | CASSRDLRGYTF
TRBJ2-2 | TRBV18 | . | few | TGTGCCAGCTCACCGTTACAGGTCAAAAACACCGGGGAGCTGTTTTTT | CASSPLQVKNTGELFF
TRBJ2-2 | TRBV27 | . | . | TGTGCCAGCAGTTCCCTCTTCAACGAGAACACCGGGGAGCTGTTTTTT | CASSSLFNENTGELFF
TRBJ1-2 | TRBV7-9 | . | . | TGTGCCAGCAGCTTCTACCAGGACAGCTCCTATGGCTACACCTTC | CASSFYQDSSYGYTF
TRBJ2-6 | TRBV19 | . | . | TGTGCCACTAACCAGAACTCTGGGGCCAACGTCCTGACTTTC | CATNQNSGANVLTF
TRBJ2-7 | TRBV4-2 | . | . | TGTGCCAGCAGCCAGCGGGACAGAGCATTTGACGAGCAGTACTTC | CASSQRDRAFDEQYF
TRBJ2-1 | TRBV2 | TRBD2 | . | TGTGCCAGCAGTGAGGGACTAGCGGGGGGTGAGCAGTTCTTC | CASSEGLAGGEQFF
TRBJ2-7 | TRBV7-9 | . | . | TGTGCCAGCAGCTTAGTTGGGGAGTTCTGGACCTACGAGCAGTACTTC | CASSLVGEFWTYEQYF
TRBJ2-7 | TRBV19 | . | . | TGTGCCACTGCCTCCAGGGCCTTCGAGCAGTACTTC | CATASRAFEQYF
TRBJ1-1 | TRBV5-1 | . | . | TGCGCCAGCAGCGCGGGATCAGGGAAGGGCACTGAAGCTTTCTTT | CASSAGSGKGTEAFF
TRBJ1-1 | TRBV5-1 | . | . | TGCGCCAGCAGCTTGGCCCTAGGGGGCACTGAAGCTTTCTTT | CASSLALGGTEAFF
TRBJ2-3 | TRBV3-1/TRBV3-2 | TRBD2 | . | TGTGCCAGCAGGAGCGAAACCGGGACTAGCGGCAGCACAGATACGCAGTATTTT | CASRSETGTSGSTDTQYF
TRBJ1-2 | TRBV12-3/TRBV12-4 | . | . | TGTGCCAGCAGATCACAGGGAAACTATGGCTACACCTTC | CASRSQGNYGYTF
TRBJ2-7 | TRBV23-1 | . | . | TGCGCCGGCAAGAGACGGGCGGAAGGCCTGGCCCCCTTAGCCTACGAGCAGTACTTC | CAGKRRAEGLAPLAYEQYF
TRBJ1-2 | TRBV11-2 | . | . | TGTGCCAGCAGCCAACACAAGGATGGCTACACCTTC | CASSQHKDGYTF
TRBJ2-5 | TRBV7-9 | . | . | TGTGCCAGCAGCCCCAAGGACGTGACCCAGTACTTC | CASSPKDVTQYF
TRBJ1-2 | TRBV7-9 | TRBD1 | once | TGTGCCAGCTCCGGGACAGCTAACTATGGCTACACCTTC | CASSGTANYGYTF
TRBJ1-2 | TRBV14 | . | . | TGTGCCAGCAGCGAAATAAACTTCTATGGCTACACCTTC | CASSEINFYGYTF
TRBJ1-1 | TRBV19 | . | . | TGTGCCAGTTTAAAGGGGAACACTGAAGCTTTCTTT | CASLKGNTEAFF
TRBJ2-7 | TRBV11-2 | . | . | TGTGCCAGCAGCCCTAACCGGGACCGATTCTCCTACGAGCAGTACTTC | CASSPNRDRFSYEQYF
TRBJ2-7 | TRBV7-9 | TRBD1 | . | TGTGCCAGCAGCACCACAGGGGAATCCACCTACGAGCAGTACTTC | CASSTTGESTYEQYF
TRBJ2-7 | TRBV3-1/TRBV3-2 | . | once | TGTGCCAGCAGCCAGAGATTACCCCCCCAGTACTTC | CASSQRLPPQYF
TRBJ2-7 | TRBV10-3 | . | . | TGTGCCATCAGTGAGTCAAGGGACGGCTGGGGTAACGAGCAGTACTTC | CAISESRDGWGNEQYF
TRBJ2-2 | TRBV5-1 | . | . | TGCGCCAGCAGCTTGGGCCAATCCACCGGGGAGCTGTTTTTT | CASSLGQSTGELFF
TRBJ2-1 | TRBV7-2 | TRBD1 | . | TGTGCCAGCAGCCTCACAGGGGTCGAGGGTGAGCAGTTCTTC | CASSLTGVEGEQFF
TRBJ1-1 | TRBV10-3 | . | . | TGTGCCATCAGTGAGTCAGGGGACACTGAAGCTTTCTTT | CAISESGDTEAFF
TRBJ2-7 | TRBV6-5 | . | . | TGTGCCAGCAGTTTCAGGGGCTACGAGCAGTACTTC | CASSFRGYEQYF
TRBJ1-5 | TRBV29-1 | TRBD1 | . | TGCAGCGTGCGAGGGGCAGGGGGACAAAATCAGCCCCAGCATTTT | CSVRGAGGQNQPQHF
TRBJ2-5 | TRBV10-1 | . | . | TGCGCCAGCCCCGGGGCGGAAGAGACCCAGTACTTC | CASPGAEETQYF
TRBJ2-1 | TRBV11-3 | . | few | TGTGCCAGCAGCTTAGCTCCCTCCAATGAGCAGTTCTTC | CASSLAPSNEQFF
TRBJ2-1 | TRBV4-1 | TRBD2 | . | TGCGCCAGCAGCGCCCCTCCCACTCGGGGGGGCGGACACAATGAGCAGTTCTTC | CASSAPPTRGGGHNEQFF
TRBJ1-2 | TRBV25-1 | TRBD1 | . | TGTGCCAGCGCTCCAGGGAGGCAGGGGGCGCTAGTCTATGGCTACACCTTC | CASAPGRQGALVYGYTF
TRBJ1-2 | TRBV4-2 | . | . | TGTGCCAGCAGCCAGAATGCGGGAGATTTTGGCTACACCTTC | CASSQNAGDFGYTF